This TCR beta chain was captured in a study of blood T cell repertoires in COVID-19 (dated by TCRdb to 2019 to 2021). About the study as a whole: Samples covering the acute and convalescent phases of COVID-19 were provided by collaborators in the United States, Italy and Spain. The prospective study material was composed of cDNA or gDNA derived from T cells, B-cell-depleted T cells, or PBMCs. The dataset comprised deeply sampled blood TCRbeta repertoires from subjects exposed to, actively infected with, or recovered from COVID-19. The repertoires were released in a freely available public database intended as a resource for research on the immune response to SARS-CoV-2. Samples were obtained from the ongoing ImmuneRACE study (first 160 participants) and from over 1,000 subjects provided by 6 global collaborators. Nearly every sample came with metadata listing a de-identified subject ID, COVID-19 status, age in years and sex. Where available, HLA class I and class II types were obtained from metadata supplied by the sample provider rather than from assay-based typing. Overall study outcomes, separate from this receptor: Clinical and demographic metadata were provided uncurated, with the amount varying by source and participant.

As concerns this clone: No cognate antigen has been identified for it. Base quality data are lacking; no much larger clone is found one base away.

V was cut back by 5 bases and J by 2 bases, leaving a gap of 16 bases between them. CDR1 and CDR2 are drawn from the germline V gene (reference sequence): SEHNR, FQNEAQ. The CDR3 contains 15 residues, cysteine and phenylalanine counted. Left in the record is the CDR3 DNA by itself, 45 bases read in frame from the first base. The immunoSEQ Assay, a bias-controlled multiplex PCR, was used to amplify TCRbeta CDR3 regions from genomic DNA. The authors processed their data as follows. Nucleated cell counts per sample were estimated from amplification of reference gene primers within the assay. To quantify the absolute abundance of each unique TCRbeta CDR3 rearrangement, sequence reads were collapsed and filtered. For each sample, productive Simpson clonality was calculated as the square root of Simpson's diversity index across productive rearrangements. This immuneACCESS table, as held by TCRdb, lists in-frame sequences with V and J called but not all clones. Of the missing ones, under half trace to an unresolved V gene in checked studies; the others have no known cause. V and J calls plus clone size are reproduced from that table; the DNA served to infer D and trimming. This sample has around 200,000 clones in its table, and roughly 86% of those were observed once. Together, the top ten hold around 1.5% of the sample.

The collaborating institutions used their own protocols to collect whole blood in K2EDTA tubes. For TCRbeta analysis, collaborator samples were shipped as frozen whole blood, as isolated PBMCs, or as DNA extracted from either sample type. The sequence joins TRBV7-9 to TRBJ2-7; the D gene is unclear. The specimen was peripheral blood. The TCR originated in a man in his late teens or twenties with active or convalescent COVID-19. In nucleotides, the sequence is TGTGCCAGCAGCCCACACAACACAGTGACCTACGAGCAGTACTTC. Its amino acids are CASSPHNTVTYEQYF. The variable domain in full, with residues beyond the CDR3 obtained from the reference TRBV7-9 and TRBJ2-7 genes, is DTGVSQNPRHKITKRGQNVTFRCDPISEHNRLYWYRQTLGQGPEFLTYFQNEAQLEKSRLLSDRFSAERPKGSFSTLEIQRTEQGDSAMYLCASSPHNTVTYEQYFGPGTRLTVT.